The source of this TCR beta chain is a study of blood T cell repertoires in COVID-19. On the study more broadly: The United States, Italy and Spain supplied acute and convalescent COVID-19 samples. Sample material is recorded as cDNA or gDNA derived from T cells, B-cell-depleted T cells, or PBMCs.

Per the original methods: Reference gene primers were amplified, and this amplification served to estimate nucleated cell counts. Produced via immunoSEQ multiplex PCR; TCRdb's table is partial and in-frame only. Clonal size and the V and J genes are those of that table, whereas D and trimming came from the DNA. Found here are around 360,000 clones, 80% to 90% of them singletons; the top ten hold 8.5% to 12%. CDR1 and CDR2 from the germline V gene are SNHLY and FYNNEI. This CDR3 comprises 16 residues. Trimming stripped 2 bases from V and 4 bases from J, with 15 bases between. Patients from Seattle were sampled longitudinally, starting during active infection.

The sample was peripheral blood. The chain joins TRBV2 to TRBJ2-4, with D maybe TRBD2 (6 bases). The clonotype originates from a woman aged 25 to 39 with COVID-19, enrolled during active disease. The CDR3 bases are TGTGCCAGCAGTGAAAGGAGGGCGAGAGGGAAAAACATTCAGTACTTC. It is translated as CASSERRARGKNIQYF.